The rows below give T cell receptor beta chains drawn from one sample of a study of blood T cell repertoires in COVID-19. Method: immunoSEQ multiplex PCR; TCRdb's copy keeps in-frame clones and lacks some. The sample lists around 100,000 clones, approximately 80% occurring once. The material sequenced was peripheral blood. Every receptor here comes from a human donor in a cohort sampled during active COVID-19. Both conserved end residues are part of each CDR3. The order of the fields is CDR3 protein, J gene, V gene, clone size. Rows may omit the clone size; those that give it use once, few, many or a size class.

CASSLPDRASYEQYF,TRBJ2-7,TRBV28,once
CASSLVEAASYGYTF,TRBJ1-2,TRBV7-9,once
CASSLSGLGELFF,TRBJ2-2,TRBV5-1,.
CASSQDMAVLTDTQYF,TRBJ2-3,TRBV4-3,.
CASAPTRDRGRGDYGYTF,TRBJ1-2,TRBV25-1,few
CASSLLGQDYGYTF,TRBJ1-2,TRBV28,.
CASSLRGTGVIEELFF,TRBJ2-2,TRBV5-5,.
CASSLALAGTGELFF,TRBJ2-2,TRBV5-8,.
CARGQGNQPQHF,TRBJ1-5,TRBV10-1,.
CASSQEAGRGMNYGYTF,TRBJ1-2,TRBV13,.
CASSQDRGFSSYEQYF,TRBJ2-7,TRBV4-1,.
CASRLTTGGIYGYTF,TRBJ1-2,TRBV6-5,.
CASSRDSYNEQFF,TRBJ2-1,TRBV7-8,.
CATSGQGSYEQYF,TRBJ2-7,TRBV24-1,once
CASSYSWGGNQPQHF,TRBJ1-5,TRBV6-5,.
CASSFTDAPGYF,TRBJ2-5,TRBV7-9,.
CASSPRGEKTGELFF,TRBJ2-2,TRBV27,.
CASTGDPLSIYGYTF,TRBJ1-2,TRBV6-5,.
CASSEQAGYGYTF,TRBJ1-2,TRBV6-1,.
CASSIPNFGQGESYGYTF,TRBJ1-2,TRBV19,.
CASSLGGGRGPYEQYF,TRBJ2-7,TRBV27,few
CASSPEAGKYEQYF,TRBJ2-7,TRBV7-2,.
CSVEDAGGEQFF,TRBJ2-1,TRBV29-1,once
CASSSRGVPVSNYGYTF,TRBJ1-2,TRBV7-6,.
CASSSPPGQGADSPLHF,TRBJ1-6,TRBV11-3,few
CASSRQGGYNSPLHF,TRBJ1-6,TRBV6-5,once
CASSPYTGVAYNEQFF,TRBJ2-1,TRBV18,.
CASRETGTSTYEQYF,TRBJ2-7,TRBV19,.
CASRLLGAGNTIYF,TRBJ1-3,TRBV27,.
CASSQGGQFYNSPLHF,TRBJ1-6,TRBV4-1,.
CASSLGASQPQHF,TRBJ1-5,TRBV7-9,.
CATREAGSTEAFF,TRBJ1-1,TRBV24-1,.
CASSSALGQGVGGYTF,TRBJ1-2,TRBV27,.
CASSLGSGGPSYEQYF,TRBJ2-7,TRBV7-2,.
CASSQGRRGNSPLHF,TRBJ1-6,TRBV3-1/TRBV3-2,.
CATSDPDTSSYNEQFF,TRBJ2-1,TRBV24-1,.
CASSLGISGSYNEQFF,TRBJ2-1,TRBV5-6,.
CASSTRPGNQPQHF,TRBJ1-5,TRBV27,once
CASGLGQSSYNEQFF,TRBJ2-1,TRBV12-5,.
CASSDLGGYGYTF,TRBJ1-2,TRBV10-1,once
CASSPAGGYEGYTF,TRBJ1-2,TRBV7-9,.
CASSPQGRDTEAFF,TRBJ1-1,TRBV6-4,.
CAWSAPTSGDHSYEQYF,TRBJ2-7,TRBV30,.
CASSNKGHLNTEAFF,TRBJ1-1,TRBV21-1,few
CASSERSGVVDTGELFF,TRBJ2-2,TRBV9,once
CASAQWPQSTDTQYF,TRBJ2-3,TRBV7-8,.
CASSLGARGDTIYF,TRBJ1-3,TRBV7-2,.
CAISAVTGELFF,TRBJ2-2,TRBV10-3,.
CASKRQGASTDTQYF,TRBJ2-3,TRBV2,.
CASSLSQTSGTQYF,TRBJ2-3,TRBV28,.